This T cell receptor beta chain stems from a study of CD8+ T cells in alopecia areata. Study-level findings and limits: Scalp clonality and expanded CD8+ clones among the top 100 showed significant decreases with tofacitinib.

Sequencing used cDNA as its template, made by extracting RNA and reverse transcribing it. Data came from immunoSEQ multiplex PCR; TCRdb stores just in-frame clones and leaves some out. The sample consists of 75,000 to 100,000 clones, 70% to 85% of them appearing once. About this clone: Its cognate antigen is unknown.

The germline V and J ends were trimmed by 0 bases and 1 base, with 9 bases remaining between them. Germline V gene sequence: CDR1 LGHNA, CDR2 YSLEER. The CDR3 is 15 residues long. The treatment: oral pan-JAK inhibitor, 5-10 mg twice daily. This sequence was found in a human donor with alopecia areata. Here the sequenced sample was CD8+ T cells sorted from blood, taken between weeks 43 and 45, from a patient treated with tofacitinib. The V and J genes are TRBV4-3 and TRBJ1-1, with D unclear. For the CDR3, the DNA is TGCGCCAGCAGCCAAGATATGAGCAGGAACACTGAAGCTTTCTTT. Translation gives CASSQDMSRNTEAFF.